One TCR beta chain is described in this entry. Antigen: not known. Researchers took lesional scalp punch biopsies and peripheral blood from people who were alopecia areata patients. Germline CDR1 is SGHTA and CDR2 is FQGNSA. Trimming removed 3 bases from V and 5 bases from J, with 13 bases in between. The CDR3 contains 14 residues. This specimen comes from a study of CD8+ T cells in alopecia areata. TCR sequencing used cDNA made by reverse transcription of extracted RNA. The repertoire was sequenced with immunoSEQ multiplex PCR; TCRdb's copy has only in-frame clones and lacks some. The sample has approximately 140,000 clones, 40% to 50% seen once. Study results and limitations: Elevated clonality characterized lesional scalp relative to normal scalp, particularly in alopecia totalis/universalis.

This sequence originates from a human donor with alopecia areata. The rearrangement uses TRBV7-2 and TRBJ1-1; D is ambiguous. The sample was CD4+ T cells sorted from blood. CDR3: CASSLRARGTEAFF. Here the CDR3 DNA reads TGTGCCAGCAGCTTGCGGGCCAGAGGGACTGAAGCTTTCTTT.